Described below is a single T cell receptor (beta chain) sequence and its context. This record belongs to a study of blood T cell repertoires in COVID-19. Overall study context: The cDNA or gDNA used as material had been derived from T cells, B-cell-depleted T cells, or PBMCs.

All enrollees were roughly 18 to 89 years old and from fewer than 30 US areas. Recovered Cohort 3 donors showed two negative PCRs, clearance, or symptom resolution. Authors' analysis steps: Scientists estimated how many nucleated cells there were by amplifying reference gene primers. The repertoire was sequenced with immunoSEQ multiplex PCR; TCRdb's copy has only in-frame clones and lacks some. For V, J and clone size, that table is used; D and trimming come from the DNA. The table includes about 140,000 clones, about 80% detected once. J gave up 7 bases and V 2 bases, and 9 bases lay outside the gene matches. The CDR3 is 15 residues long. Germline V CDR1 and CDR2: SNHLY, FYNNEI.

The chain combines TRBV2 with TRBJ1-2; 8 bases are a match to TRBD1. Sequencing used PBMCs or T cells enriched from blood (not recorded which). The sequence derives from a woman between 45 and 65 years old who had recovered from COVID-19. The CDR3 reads CASSEWTGRERGYTF. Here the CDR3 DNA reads TGTGCCAGCAGTGAATGGACAGGGAGGGAACGTGGCTACACCTTC.